The T cell receptor beta chain under discussion was sequenced for a study of OX40 agonist ivuxolimab in advanced cancers. The wider study: Head and neck, renal cell, melanoma or hepatocellular carcinoma were the cancers that dose-escalation patients had. Findings of the study overall: Antigen specificity was not determined for the expanded peripheral T cells.

Germline V gene data show CDR1 as MNHNY and CDR2 as SVGAGI (reference sequence). V lost 6 bases and J 1 base, leaving 6 bases between the germline ends. The CDR3 spans 12 residues. Autoimmune disease history or systemic immunosuppression was exclusionary. Comment on this clone: Its antigen is not identified.

The data were produced by immunoSEQ multiplex PCR, yet TCRdb's version contains in-frame clones alone and is incomplete. The sample has roughly 40,000 clones, about 88% seen once. The origin of this receptor is an adult with an advanced solid tumor such as melanoma, head and neck, liver or kidney cancer. This chain links TRBV6-6 with TRBJ1-1; D gene unclear. Material: CD4+ or CD8+ T cells sorted from blood, obtained in a trial of the OX40 agonist ivuxolimab. CDR3 residues: CASRPTNTEAFF. CDR3 DNA: TGTGCCAGCAGACCCACGAACACTGAAGCTTTCTTT.